Listed here is a single T cell receptor (beta chain). This clone was recorded only once. Its specific antigen is unknown. Nothing much larger sits one base from this clone, and base qualities are not available. This sample was taken from a study of blood T cell repertoires in COVID-19 (dated by TCRdb to the early 2020s). Notes on the research overall: The collaborator samples originated in the United States, Italy and Spain and spanned the acute and convalescent phases of COVID-19. Sample metadata almost always included a de-identified subject ID, COVID-19 status, age in years and sex. The dataset comprised deeply sampled blood TCRbeta repertoires from subjects exposed to, actively infected with, or recovered from COVID-19. The repertoires were released in a freely available public database meant as a resource for research on the immune response to SARS-CoV-2. The material from the prospective study consisted of cDNA or gDNA derived from T cells, B-cell-depleted T cells, or PBMCs. The samples were drawn from the first 160 participants of the ongoing ImmuneRACE study and from more than 1,000 subjects provided by 6 global collaborators. Where HLA class I and class II types were available, the types were taken from metadata supplied by the sample provider, not from assay-based typing.

Per the germline V gene, MNHEY is the CDR1 and SVGAGI is the CDR2. The germline ends are 13 bases apart after V is trimmed by 0 bases and J by 8 bases. From its cysteine to its phenylalanine, the CDR3 spans 15 amino acids. Only CDR3 DNA remains: 45 bases, in frame from the first base. The paper's findings and limits, for the study overall: How much clinical and demographic metadata was included differed by source and by participant, and the metadata was provided uncurated.

Participants in the prospective study were enrolled through a virtual design, were aged roughly 18 to 95 years, and lived in roughly 26 United States geographic areas. To assign participants to cohorts, the prospective study relied on clinical history that participants themselves reported in a screening survey and a study questionnaire. Recovered participants in ImmuneRACE Cohort 3 were defined as having two consecutive negative NP/OP PCR tests, clearance from a healthcare professional, or resolution of symptoms. In the prospective study, whole blood, serum and a nasopharyngeal or oropharyngeal swab were collected from each participant by mobile phlebotomists. Additional blood draws and questionnaires over a roughly two-month period could optionally be provided by prospective study participants. Prospective study blood samples were shipped either frozen or at room temperature before DNA extraction.

TCRbeta CDR3 regions were amplified from genomic DNA using the immunoSEQ Assay, a bias-controlled multiplex PCR. Concerning the study's data processing: The number of nucleated cells in each sample was estimated from the amplification of reference gene primers within the assay. To quantify the absolute abundance of each unique TCRbeta CDR3 rearrangement, sequence reads were collapsed and filtered. For each sample, productive Simpson clonality was calculated by taking the square root of Simpson's diversity index across productive rearrangements. Imported from immuneACCESS, the table was reduced by TCRdb to in-frame sequences with V and J called. These copies leave out some clones; in studies compared against another copy, an unresolved V gene accounts for under half, and the cause of the remainder is not known. V and J calls and clone size are given by that table; D and trimming were obtained from the DNA. Present in this sample are about 170,000 clones, approximately 82% of which were seen just once. The ten largest make up approximately 4% of the sample.

The receptor was isolated from a woman between 45 and 60 years old who had recovered from COVID-19. Sample: PBMCs or T cells enriched from blood (not recorded which). The chain uses TRBV6-5 and TRBJ1-4; 5 matching bases give a weak D call of TRBD1. The DNA is TGTGCCAGCAGTTACTCGAGCAGGGTTGAGGAAAAACTGTTTTTT. Translated, it reads CASSYSSRVEEKLFF.